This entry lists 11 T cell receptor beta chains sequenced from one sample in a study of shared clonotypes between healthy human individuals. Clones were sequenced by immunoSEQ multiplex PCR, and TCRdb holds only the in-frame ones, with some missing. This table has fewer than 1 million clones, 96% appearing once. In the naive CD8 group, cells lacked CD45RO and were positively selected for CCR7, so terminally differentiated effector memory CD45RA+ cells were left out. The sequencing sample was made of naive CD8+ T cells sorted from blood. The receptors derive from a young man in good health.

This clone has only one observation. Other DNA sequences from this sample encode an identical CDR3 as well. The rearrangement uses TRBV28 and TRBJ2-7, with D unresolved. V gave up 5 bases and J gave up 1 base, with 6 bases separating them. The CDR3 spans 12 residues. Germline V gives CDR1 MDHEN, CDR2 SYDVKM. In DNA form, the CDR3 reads TGTGCCAGCAGTCCCACATCCTACGAGCAGTACTTC. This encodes CASSPTSYEQYF. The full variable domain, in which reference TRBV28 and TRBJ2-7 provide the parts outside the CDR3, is DVKVTQSSRYLVKRTGEKVFLECVQDMDHENMFWYRQDPGLGLRLIYFSYDVKMKEKGDIPEGYSVSREKKERFSLILESASTNQTSMYLCASSPTSYEQYFGPGTRLTVT.

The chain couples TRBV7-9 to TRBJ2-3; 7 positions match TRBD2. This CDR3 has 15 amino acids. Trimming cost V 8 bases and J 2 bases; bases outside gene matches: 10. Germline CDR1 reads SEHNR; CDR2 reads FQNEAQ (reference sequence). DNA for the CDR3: TGTGCCAGCTCTGGGTGGCGGGAGAACACAGATACGCAGTATTTT. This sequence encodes CASSGWRENTDTQYF.

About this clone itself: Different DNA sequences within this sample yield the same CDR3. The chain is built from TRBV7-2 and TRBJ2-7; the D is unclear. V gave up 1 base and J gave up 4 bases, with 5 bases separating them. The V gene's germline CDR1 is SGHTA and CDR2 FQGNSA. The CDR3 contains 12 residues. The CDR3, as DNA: TGTGCCAGCAGCTTAGTAGGGTACGAGCAGTACTTC. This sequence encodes CASSLVGYEQYF.

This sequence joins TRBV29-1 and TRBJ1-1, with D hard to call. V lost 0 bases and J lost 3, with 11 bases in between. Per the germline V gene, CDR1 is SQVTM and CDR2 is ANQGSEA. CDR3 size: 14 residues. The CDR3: CSVEEVSTYTEAFF. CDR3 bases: TGCAGCGTTGAAGAGGTTAGCACCTACACTGAAGCTTTCTTT. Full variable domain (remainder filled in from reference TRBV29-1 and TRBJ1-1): SAVISQKPSRDICQRGTSLTIQCQVDSQVTMMFWYRQQPGQSLTLIATANQGSEATYESGFVIDKFPISRPNLTFSTLTVSNMSPEDSSIYLCSVEEVSTYTEAFFGQGTRLTVV.

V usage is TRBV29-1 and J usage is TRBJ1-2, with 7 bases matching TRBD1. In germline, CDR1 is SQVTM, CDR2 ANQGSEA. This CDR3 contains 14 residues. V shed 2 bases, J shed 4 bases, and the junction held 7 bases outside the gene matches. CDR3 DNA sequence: TGCAGCGTTGAACCGACAGGGTACCGCTATGGCTACACCTTC. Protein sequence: CSVEPTGYRYGYTF.

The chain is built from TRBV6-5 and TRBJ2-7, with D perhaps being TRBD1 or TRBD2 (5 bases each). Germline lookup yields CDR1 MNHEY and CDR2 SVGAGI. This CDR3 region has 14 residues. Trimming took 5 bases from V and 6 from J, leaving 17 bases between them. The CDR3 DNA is TGTGCCAGCAGTCTGATGGGGGTACCTGCCGAGCAGTACTTC. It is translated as CASSLMGVPAEQYF.

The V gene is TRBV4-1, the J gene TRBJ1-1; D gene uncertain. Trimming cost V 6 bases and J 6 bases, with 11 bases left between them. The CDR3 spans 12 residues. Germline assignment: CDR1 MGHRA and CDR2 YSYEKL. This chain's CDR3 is CASSWSGSEAFF. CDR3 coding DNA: TGCGCCAGCAGTTGGAGTGGGTCTGAAGCTTTCTTT.

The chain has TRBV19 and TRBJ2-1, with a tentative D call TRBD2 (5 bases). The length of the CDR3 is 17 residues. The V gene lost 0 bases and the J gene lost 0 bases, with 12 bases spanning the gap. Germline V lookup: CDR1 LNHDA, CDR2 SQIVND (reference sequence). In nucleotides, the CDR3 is TGTGCCAGTAGTATAGACTCAGCGGAGAGCTCCTACAATGAGCAGTTCTTC. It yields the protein CASSIDSAESSYNEQFF. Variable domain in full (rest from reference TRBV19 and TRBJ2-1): DGGITQSPKYLFRKEGQNVTLSCEQNLNHDAMYWYRQDPGQGLRLIYYSQIVNDFQKGDIAEGYSVSREKKESFPLTVTSAQKNPTAFYLCASSIDSAESSYNEQFFGPGTRLTVL.

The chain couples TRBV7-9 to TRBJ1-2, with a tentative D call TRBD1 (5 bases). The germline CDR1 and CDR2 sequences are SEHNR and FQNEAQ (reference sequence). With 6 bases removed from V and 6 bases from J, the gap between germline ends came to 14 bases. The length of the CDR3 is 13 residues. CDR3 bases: TGTGCCAGCAGGAACGGGGCGGAAAATGGCTACACCTTC. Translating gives CASRNGAENGYTF.

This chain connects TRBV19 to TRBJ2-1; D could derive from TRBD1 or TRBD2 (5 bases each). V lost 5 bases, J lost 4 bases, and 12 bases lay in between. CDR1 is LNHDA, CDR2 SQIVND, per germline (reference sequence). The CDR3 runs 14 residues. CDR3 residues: CASSYPGPYNEQFF. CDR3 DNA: TGTGCCAGTAGTTATCCGGGGCCGTACAATGAGCAGTTCTTC.

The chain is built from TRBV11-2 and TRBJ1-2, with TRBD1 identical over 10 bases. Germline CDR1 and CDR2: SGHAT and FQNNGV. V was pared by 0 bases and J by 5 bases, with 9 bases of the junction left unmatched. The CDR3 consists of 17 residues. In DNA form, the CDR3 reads TGTGCCAGCAGCTTAGATGGCTTGACAGGGGGCGGATATGGCTACACCTTC. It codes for CASSLDGLTGGGYGYTF.